One sample yielded the 5 T cell receptor beta chains listed below, sequenced in a study of T cell responses to AZD1222 COVID-19 vaccine. Clones were read by immunoSEQ multiplex PCR, and TCRdb kept only the in-frame ones, dropping some. The sample yields 90,000 to 120,000 clones, about 90% seen once. The source material was peripheral blood, sampled 28 days after the second AZD1222 dose. Receptors originate from an adult who received the AZD1222 COVID-19 vaccine.

The chain joins TRBV6-1 to TRBJ1-4; 9 bases agree with TRBD1. The CDR3 is made up of 16 amino acids. J was trimmed by 7 bases and V by 0 bases; bases with no gene match: 6. The germline CDR1 and CDR2 sequences are MNHNS and SASEGT. CDR3 coding DNA: TGTGCCAGCAGTGAAGCGGGCGGGACAGGGCTTGAAAAACTGTTTTTT. This translates into CASSEAGGTGLEKLFF.

V is TRBV29-1 and J is TRBJ2-1, with a tentative D call TRBD1 (6 bases). Per the germline V gene, CDR1 is SQVTM and CDR2 is ANQGSEA. The CDR3 is made up of 12 amino acids. The V end was cut by 4 bases, the J end by 6 bases, with 10 bases between. DNA of the CDR3: TGCAGCGTTGCTAACAGGGCCAATGAGCAGTTCTTC. Its protein product is CSVANRANEQFF.

The chain uses TRBV2 and TRBJ2-5, with D perhaps matching TRBD1 (6 bases). The CDR3 totals 15 residues. Germline V lookup: CDR1 SNHLY, CDR2 FYNNEI. Trimming took 6 bases from V and 5 from J, leaving 19 bases between them. The CDR3 is CASRAGTLFGETQYF. Written as DNA, the CDR3 is TGTGCCAGCAGGGCCGGGACACTATTCGGGGAGACCCAGTACTTC.

This sequence joins TRBV19 and TRBJ1-6; D is undetermined. The CDR3 contains 15 residues. CDR1 and CDR2 from the germline V gene are LNHDA and SQIVND (reference sequence). V was clipped by 3 bases and J by 0 bases, with 6 bases between them. The CDR3 nucleotides are TGTGCCAGTAGTATTCACATCTCCTATAATTCACCCCTCCACTTT. Translated: CASSIHISYNSPLHF.

This clone occurred once. The chain uses TRBV7-9 and TRBJ2-7; D gene unclear. This CDR3 contains 13 residues. Germline CDR1 and CDR2: SEHNR and FQNEAQ (reference sequence). V lost 5 bases, J lost 3 bases, and 11 bases lay in between. The CDR3 DNA is TGTGCCAGCAGCCCCACGGAGAGCTACGAGCAGTACTTC. This codes for CASSPTESYEQYF.